This is a list of T cell receptor beta chains from one sample in a study of shared clonotypes between healthy human individuals. Clones were sequenced by immunoSEQ multiplex PCR, and TCRdb holds only the in-frame ones, with some missing. The table shows around 1.9 million clones, with around 93% occurring only once. What was sequenced was naive CD8+ T cells from PBMCs. Receptors originate from a man between 18 and 35 years old in good health. Some clones in this sample may be carry-over from other donors' samples. Both conserved end residues are part of each CDR3. D genes are given only for firm matches. Size is omitted from some rows. Given values are once, few, many or a class for expanded clones.

D: -; J: TRBJ2-1; size: once; V: TRBV6-5; CDR3: CASTPSDGDNEQFF; DNA: TGTGCCAGCACTCCCTCGGACGGAGACAATGAGCAGTTCTTC
D: -; J: TRBJ2-7; size: once; V: TRBV28; CDR3: CASSRQGEIYEQYF; DNA: TGTGCCAGCAGTAGGCAAGGGGAGATCTACGAGCAGTACTTC
D: TRBD1; J: TRBJ2-1; size: -; V: TRBV13; CDR3: CASSSNRGRNEQFF; DNA: TGTGCCAGCAGCTCGAACAGGGGGAGGAATGAGCAGTTCTTC
D: -; J: TRBJ2-5; size: -; V: TRBV5-1; CDR3: CASSPAGGTGIGQETQYF; DNA: TGCGCCAGCAGCCCGGCGGGTGGAACAGGGATAGGGCAAGAGACCCAGTACTTC
D: -; J: TRBJ2-7; size: -; V: TRBV19; CDR3: CASSISRGHEQYF; DNA: TGTGCCAGTAGTATATCAAGGGGACACGAGCAGTACTTC
D: -; J: TRBJ2-7; size: -; V: TRBV5-8; CDR3: CASSLSQTAYEQYF; DNA: TGTGCCAGCAGCTTGTCACAGACCGCCTACGAGCAGTACTTC
D: -; J: TRBJ2-2; size: -; V: TRBV11-2; CDR3: CASSLAGTGELFF; DNA: TGTGCCAGCAGCTTAGCAGGCACCGGGGAGCTGTTTTTT
D: -; J: TRBJ2-1; size: -; V: TRBV9; CDR3: CASSEGGGPASYNEQFF; DNA: TGTGCCAGCAGCGAGGGGGGCGGCCCCGCATCCTACAATGAGCAGTTCTTC
D: TRBD1; J: TRBJ1-2; size: -; V: TRBV9; CDR3: CASNAPGQVNYGYTF; DNA: TGTGCCAGCAACGCACCCGGACAGGTTAACTATGGCTACACCTTC
D: -; J: TRBJ2-7; size: -; V: TRBV6-6; CDR3: CASGFPPQGIYEQYF; DNA: TGTGCCAGCGGATTTCCTCCCCAGGGGATCTACGAGCAGTACTTC
D: -; J: TRBJ2-2; size: -; V: TRBV7-3; CDR3: CASSLTGGWAPRTTNTGELFF; DNA: TGTGCCAGCAGCTTAACGGGAGGTTGGGCCCCGAGGACGACCAACACCGGGGAGCTGTTTTTT
D: -; J: TRBJ2-7; size: once; V: TRBV2; CDR3: CASSEAGRDRSYEQYF; DNA: TGTGCCAGCAGTGAAGCTGGCAGGGATAGATCCTACGAGCAGTACTTC
D: TRBD2; J: TRBJ2-3; size: -; V: TRBV28; CDR3: CASGRGDTQYF; DNA: TGTGCCAGCGGGAGGGGAGATACGCAGTATTTT
D: -; J: TRBJ2-7; size: -; V: TRBV7-3; CDR3: CASSLTSGAPGEQYF; DNA: TGTGCCAGCAGCTTAACGTCAGGGGCCCCTGGCGAGCAGTACTTC
D: -; J: TRBJ2-7; size: -; V: TRBV4-1; CDR3: CASSQGPGSSYEQYF; DNA: TGCGCCAGCAGCCAAGGGCCCGGAAGCTCCTACGAGCAGTACTTC
D: -; J: TRBJ2-7; size: -; V: TRBV5-8; CDR3: CASSTVWTDEQYF; DNA: TGTGCCAGCAGCACCGTTTGGACCGACGAGCAGTACTTC
D: -; J: TRBJ2-3; size: -; V: TRBV28; CDR3: CASSFGVAEQSSTDTQYF; DNA: TGTGCCAGCAGTTTTGGAGTAGCGGAGCAATCTAGCACAGATACGCAGTATTTT
D: -; J: TRBJ2-1; size: -; V: TRBV28; CDR3: CASSFGATYNEQFF; DNA: TGTGCCAGCAGTTTCGGAGCGACCTACAATGAGCAGTTCTTC